Below, 24 T cell receptor beta chains from the same sample are listed, as sequenced in a study of shared clonotypes between healthy human individuals. Clones were read by immunoSEQ multiplex PCR, and TCRdb kept only the in-frame ones, dropping some. This sample yields under 2.5 million clones, of which under 95% are seen a single time; approximately 0.4% belongs to the top ten. Sequencing used naive CD4+ T cells from PBMCs. Subset given: CD45RA+ positively selected. The receptor set was obtained from a man younger than 35 in good health. Some clones in this sample may be carry-over from other donors' samples.

The chain joins TRBV28 to TRBJ2-7, with 7 nucleotides matching TRBD1. The CDR3 totals 14 residues. CDR1 and CDR2 from the germline V gene are MDHEN and SYDVKM. After removal of 6 bases from V and 3 bases from J, the junction contained 8 bases not matched to a gene. The CDR3 here is CASSGDSRVYEQYF. CDR3 DNA sequence: TGTGCCAGCAGCGGGGACAGTAGAGTCTACGAGCAGTACTTC.

The rearrangement uses TRBV7-8 and TRBJ2-5; tentatively, D is TRBD1 or TRBD2 (5 bases each). This CDR3 spans 16 amino acids. Per germline, CDR1 SGHVS and CDR2 FQNEAQ. Trimming removed 3 bases at V and 1 base at J, with 15 bases between. This chain's CDR3 is CASSFSTGTPQETQYF. The CDR3 region has the DNA TGTGCCAGCAGCTTCTCAACGGGGACGCCCCAAGAGACCCAGTACTTC.

The chain links TRBV18 to TRBJ1-3, with D possibly matching TRBD1 (5 bases). CDR1 and CDR2 (germline): KGHSH, LQKENI. CDR3 length: 16 residues. Trimming shortened V by 5 bases and J by 0 bases, and 14 bases separated the two germline ends. Written as DNA, the CDR3 is TGTGCCAGCTCATCCTCGGGGGGGGACTCTGGAAACACCATATATTTT. Translation gives CASSSSGGDSGNTIYF. The whole variable domain, remainder taken from reference TRBV18 and TRBJ1-3, is NAGVMQNPRHLVRRRGQEARLRCSPMKGHSHVYWYRQLPEEGLKFMVYLQKENIIDESGMPKERFSAEFPKEGPSILRIQQVVRGDSAAYFCASSSSGGDSGNTIYFGEGSWLTVV.

The chain uses TRBV6-6 and TRBJ2-2; D is unclear. CDR3 length equals 12 residues. Germline-derived CDR1 and CDR2 are MNHNY and SVGAGI (reference sequence). V was trimmed by 5 bases and J by 3 bases, leaving 4 bases between them. CDR3 protein: CASSDYTGELFF. DNA of the CDR3: TGTGCCAGCAGTGACTACACCGGGGAGCTGTTTTTT.

The rearrangement joins TRBV15 to TRBJ2-1; 7 bases are shared with TRBD2. CDR1 LNHNV and CDR2 YYDKDF come from the germline V gene (reference sequence). The CDR3 totals 16 residues. V gave up 7 bases and J gave up 4 bases; unmatched junction bases: 13. CDR3 DNA sequence: TGTGCCACCAACATCGGGCGGGAGCCCTTATACAATGAGCAGTTCTTC. It specifies CATNIGREPLYNEQFF.

The chain has TRBV6-6 and TRBJ1-6, with a possible D match to TRBD1 (6 bases). The V end lost 5 bases, the J end lost 4 bases, and 12 bases lay between the germline ends. CDR1 is MNHNY, CDR2 SVGAGI, per germline (reference sequence). The CDR3 runs 15 residues. The CDR3 loop reads CASSRTAGYNSPLHF. In DNA, the CDR3 is TGTGCCAGCAGTAGGACAGCCGGATATAATTCACCCCTCCACTTT.

The chain couples TRBV10-1 to TRBJ2-1; 8 nucleotides match TRBD2. After removal of 3 bases from V and 8 bases from J, the junction contained 6 bases not matched to a gene. The CDR3 loop spans 14 amino acids. Per the germline V gene, CDR1 is WNHNN and CDR2 is SYGVQD (reference sequence). The CDR3 nucleotides are TGCGCCAGCAGTGATAGGCTAGCGGGTGATGAGCAGTTCTTC. Translated, it gives CASSDRLAGDEQFF.

This sequence joins TRBV10-3 and TRBJ2-1; no reliable D call. Trimming left V 5 bases short and J 3 bases short, with 14 bases between. This CDR3 comprises 15 residues. The germline V gene has CDR1 ENHRY and CDR2 SYGVKD. This chain's CDR3 is CAISTTADGYNEQFF. As DNA, the CDR3 is TGTGCCATCAGTACAACTGCGGACGGCTACAATGAGCAGTTCTTC.

The chain links TRBV7-3 to TRBJ2-1; D gene unclear. The ends were cut back, 5 bases at V and 5 bases at J, with 10 bases in the middle. This CDR3 spans 13 amino acids. Germline V CDR1 and CDR2: SGHTA, FQGTGA. The CDR3 loop reads CASSQQQNNEQFF. CDR3 bases: TGTGCCAGCAGCCAACAACAGAACAATGAGCAGTTCTTC.

The CDR3 bases are TGTGCCAGCAGTTTATGGACAGGGGGTCACGAGCAGTACTTC. Encoded protein: CASSLWTGGHEQYF. The chain has TRBV27 and TRBJ2-7; TRBD1 aligns across 10 bases. The V gene's germline CDR1 is MNHEY and CDR2 SMNVEV (reference sequence). J lost 5 bases, V lost 1 base, and 2 bases had no gene match. The CDR3 totals 14 residues.

This rearrangement joins TRBV6-1 to TRBJ2-6; D remains unclear. Germline CDR1 MNHNS, CDR2 SASEGT. Trimming stripped 5 bases from V and 1 base from J, with 9 bases between. The CDR3 is made up of 15 amino acids. This CDR3 is CASSPGRSGANVLTF. The CDR3 bases are TGTGCCAGCAGTCCCGGGCGGTCTGGGGCCAACGTCCTGACTTTC.

The chain employs TRBV4-1 and TRBJ2-1; tentative D call: TRBD2 (6 bases). There are 15 residues in the CDR3. Trimming took off 2 bases at V and 3 bases at J, with 11 bases between the two ends. The V gene's germline CDR1 is MGHRA and CDR2 YSYEKL. CDR3 in DNA: TGCGCCAGCAGCCAATCGCTAGCGCGCTACAATGAGCAGTTCTTC. Translated: CASSQSLARYNEQFF.

The rearrangement uses TRBV5-1 and TRBJ2-5; 10 bases fit TRBD1. V lost 4 bases, J lost 7 bases, and 4 bases stayed unmatched. There are 13 residues in the CDR3. The V gene's germline CDR1 is SGHRS and CDR2 YFSETQ. The CDR3 loop is CASSPGQGPTQYF. DNA for the CDR3: TGCGCCAGCAGCCCGGGACAGGGGCCGACCCAGTACTTC.

This clone was recorded a few times. Additional DNA sequences in this sample encode the identical CDR3. The J gene is TRBJ1-1, the V gene TRBV30; D ambiguous. V was trimmed by 3 bases and J by 2 bases, leaving 4 bases between them. This CDR3 comprises 11 residues. CDR1 is GTSNPN, CDR2 SVGIG, per germline (reference sequence). The DNA for the CDR3 is TGTGCCTGGAGCCTAAACACTGAAGCTTTCTTT. Translating it yields CAWSLNTEAFF.

V and J are TRBV27 and TRBJ2-3; D is unclear. CDR3 size: 16 residues. The V gene lost 3 bases and the J gene lost 9 bases, with 22 bases spanning the gap. Germline loops: CDR1 MNHEY, CDR2 SMNVEV (reference sequence). CDR3 nucleotides: TGTGCCAGCAGTTTTCGGGCAAGGTTTTTCGAAAGGACGCAGTATTTT. As protein: CASSFRARFFERTQYF.

The CDR3 loop is CASSGGGTYGYTF. DNA for the CDR3: TGCGCCAGCAGCGGGGGTGGTACCTATGGCTACACCTTC. The chain recombines TRBV5-1 with TRBJ1-2; D is perhaps TRBD1 (5 bases). This CDR3 region has 13 residues. Germline V lookup: CDR1 SGHRS, CDR2 YFSETQ. V dropped 4 bases and J dropped 4 bases, with 11 bases sitting between them.

The chain is built from TRBV6-5 and TRBJ2-6; D not certain. The V and J ends lost 5 bases and 2 bases respectively, with 4 bases between them. CDR1 MNHEY and CDR2 SVGAGI come from the germline V gene. The CDR3 loop spans 13 amino acids. The CDR3 region is CASSGPGANVLTF. The CDR3 DNA follows: TGTGCCAGCAGTGGCCCTGGGGCCAACGTCCTGACTTTC.

This clone is a singleton in its sample. V usage is TRBV21-1 and J usage is TRBJ2-5. The J call may be wrong; the DNA end is better matched by TRBJ2-7. TRBV21-1 constitutes a pseudogene. The CDR3 is made up of 14 amino acids. The CDR3 nucleotides read TGTGCCAGCAGCAAGACCAGGCACGGGGACGAGCAGTACTTC. Translated: CASSKTRHGDEQYF.

The chain joins TRBV7-9 to TRBJ1-1; D call uncertain. The CDR3 covers 13 residues. The ends were cut back, 4 bases at V and 3 bases at J, with 9 bases in the middle. CDR1 is SEHNR and CDR2 is FQNEAQ in the germline V gene (reference sequence). The CDR3 nucleotides read TGTGCCAGCAGCTCGAGGAAAGACACTGAAGCTTTCTTT. This gives the protein CASSSRKDTEAFF.

V gene TRBV5-6 combines with J gene TRBJ2-7; no clear D. CDR3 length: 14 residues. Germline V gives CDR1 SGHDT, CDR2 YYEEEE. The V end was cut by 0 bases, the J end by 5 bases, with 12 bases between. CDR3 sequence reads: CASSLDGRPDEQYF. The CDR3 nucleotides read TGTGCCAGCAGCTTGGATGGCAGGCCCGACGAGCAGTACTTC.

This CDR3 reads CAWSLPTANYGYTF. CDR3 in DNA: TGTGCCTGGAGTCTCCCCACGGCTAACTATGGCTACACCTTC. This chain links TRBV30 with TRBJ1-2; D not resolved. The CDR3 extends over 14 amino acids. V was trimmed by 2 bases and J by 0 bases, leaving 10 bases between them. Germline V gene data show CDR1 as GTSNPN and CDR2 as SVGIG (reference sequence).

For this clone: One end of the junction fails to match germline, which may point to a read error. The chain links TRBV25-1 to TRBJ2-4, with D perhaps matching TRBD2 (6 bases). This CDR3 comprises 15 residues. The germline V gene has CDR1 MGHDK and CDR2 SYGVNS. CDR3 sequence: CASSDPSGAQNIQYF. CDR3 sequence (DNA): TGTGCCAGCAGTGACCCGTCGGGAGCCCAAAACATTCAGTACTTC.

V gene TRBV11-2 combines with J gene TRBJ1-3; 9 nucleotides match TRBD1. Germline loops: CDR1 SGHAT, CDR2 FQNNGV. The V and J ends lost 4 bases and 2 bases, in that order; junction bases with no gene match: 0. CDR3 size: 14 residues. This CDR3 is CASSWDRAGNTIYF. The DNA of the CDR3 is TGTGCCAGCAGCTGGGACAGGGCTGGAAACACCATATATTTT.

The chain uses TRBV28 and TRBJ1-1, with D hard to call. Germline values: CDR1 MDHEN, CDR2 SYDVKM. V lost 7 bases and J 4 bases, leaving 16 bases between the germline ends. CDR3 length equals 14 residues. In nucleotides, the CDR3 is TGTGCCAGCACAGTTTATACGGCCTTCACTGAAGCTTTCTTT. Its translation: CASTVYTAFTEAFF.